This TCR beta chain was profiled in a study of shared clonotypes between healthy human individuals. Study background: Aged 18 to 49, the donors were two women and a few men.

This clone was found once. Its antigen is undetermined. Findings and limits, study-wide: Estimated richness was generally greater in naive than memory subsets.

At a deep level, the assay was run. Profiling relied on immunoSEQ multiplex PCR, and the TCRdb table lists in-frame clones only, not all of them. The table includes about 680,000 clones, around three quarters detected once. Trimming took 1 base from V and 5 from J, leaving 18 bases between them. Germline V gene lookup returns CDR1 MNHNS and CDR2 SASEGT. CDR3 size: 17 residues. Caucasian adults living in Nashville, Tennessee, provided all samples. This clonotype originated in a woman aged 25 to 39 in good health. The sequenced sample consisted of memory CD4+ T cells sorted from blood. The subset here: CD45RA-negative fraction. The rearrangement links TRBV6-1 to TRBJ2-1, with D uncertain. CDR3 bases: TGTGCCAGCAGTGAAGTATTTAAGCGCTCGTCAAACAATGAGCAGTTCTTC. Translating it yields CASSEVFKRSSNNEQFF.